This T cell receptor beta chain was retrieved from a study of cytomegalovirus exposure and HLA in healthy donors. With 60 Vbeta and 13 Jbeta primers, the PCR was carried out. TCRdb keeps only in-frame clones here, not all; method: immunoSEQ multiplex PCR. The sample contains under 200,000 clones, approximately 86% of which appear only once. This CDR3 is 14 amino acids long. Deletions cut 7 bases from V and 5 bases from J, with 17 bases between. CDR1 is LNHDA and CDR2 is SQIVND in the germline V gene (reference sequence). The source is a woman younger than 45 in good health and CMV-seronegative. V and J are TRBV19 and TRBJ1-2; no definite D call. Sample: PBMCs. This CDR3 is CASTPLSSAYGYTF. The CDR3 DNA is TGTGCCAGTACCCCCCTGTCGAGCGCGTATGGCTACACCTTC.